This T cell receptor (beta chain) came from a study of shared clonotypes between healthy human individuals (dated by TCRdb to about 2020). With respect to the entire study: The cohort included three men and a couple of women between 18 and 49 years of age. Per donor, three plates each were used for CD4 naive and CD4 memory, two for CD8 naive, and one for CD8 memory. To estimate repertoire size and how much clonotypes are shared between individuals, the study performed deep sequencing of blood TCR repertoires from a few healthy adults. To increase sequencing depth and limit assay-specific biases, TCR repertoire library preparation and sequencing were carried out by different laboratories using diverse techniques. Each donor's leukapheresis produced roughly between about 0.85 and 10 billion PBMCs.

Using the deep immunoSEQ assay, TCR CDR3 regions were amplified from genomic DNA by multiplex PCR. Extracted genomic DNA from each cell subset was spread evenly across all wells of several immunoSEQ 96-well plates, with each plate serving as a replicate. For sorted subsets, approximately 200 ng of genomic DNA, equivalent to some 30,000 T cell genomes, went into each replicate PCR. Purified libraries were measured with a Qubit 3.0 fluorometer, size-checked on a Bioanalyzer 2100, and measured again with the KAPA Library Quantification kit. Each immunoSEQ 96-well plate was sequenced on its own single-read 150-cycle Illumina NextSeq 550 flow cell. The paper's data handling went like this. Because the immunoSEQ output included only junctional sequences and no quality scores, the filtering could not be the same as the filtering used for full-length reads. To assign V/J genes and CDR3, sequences were annotated against IMGT germline references using PyIR, a Python wrapper for IgBLAST v1.9. Reads with weak V/J assignments (E-value above 1e-6), missing CDR3, stop codons, out-of-frame junctions, or ambiguous translated residues were removed. V3J clonotypes were defined as sequences sharing an identical inferred V gene, J gene, and CDR3 amino acid sequence. Percentage overlap between repertoires was calculated by dividing the number of shared unique clonotypes by the size of the smaller repertoire. Richness of each repertoire was evaluated using RTK rarefaction, the Chao1 estimator, and Recon v2.1 estimates of unobserved clonotypes. Generation probabilities for all TCRbeta clonotypes obtained by the gDNA method from a handful of donors were computed using OLGA. TCRdb took this table from immuneACCESS and kept in-frame rearrangements with V and J called. Such tables lack part of the clones; where checked against another copy, unresolved V genes explain under half of the gap, and the rest is unexplained. For V, J and clone size, that table is used; D and trimming come from the DNA. The sample table records 1,400,000 or so clones; around 98.5% of these occur just once. The ten largest account for around 0.38% of the sample.

For this clone: The antigen it binds to is not known. No base-level quality is on record; no much larger clone is a single base apart.

From a lookup of the germline V gene, CDR1 and CDR2 are WSHSY and SAAADI. Germline trimming: 2 bases from V, 6 bases from J; junction bases outside gene matches: 4. The CDR3 numbers 15 residues from cysteine through phenylalanine. The retained sequence is limited to the CDR3, 45 bases, with the frame set at the first base. Results the study describes overall, beyond this receptor: Clonotypes shared by all four sorted-subset donors showed higher generation probabilities than non-shared clonotypes. Naive subsets generally had larger estimated clonotype richness than memory subsets did. Only blood was sampled, and tissue TCR repertoires likely differ from those in blood. The genetic and exposure-history diversity represented was limited by the small number of donors. Pairwise subsampling led to the expectation that sequencing depth would affect the degree of clonotype sharing among donors. Even with the large sequencing depth, rarefaction of the sorted-subset datasets indicated that sequencing was incomplete. Across a handful of donors, approximately 5% of naive CD4, around 3.3% of naive CD8, about 2% of memory CD4, and 0.3% to 0.45% of memory CD8 clonotypes were shared.

Donors were healthy HIV-negative adults with no recently reported acute infections or vaccinations. Every donor was a Caucasian adult residing in Nashville, Tennessee, USA. CD4+ T cells were enriched by magnetic negative selection, after which naive cells were positively selected on CD45RA and the negative fraction was taken as the memory subset. Blood was obtained by leukapheresis, after which PBMCs were separated by Ficoll-Histopaque density gradient centrifugation and cryopreserved in liquid nitrogen vapor phase. Analytical flow cytometry was used to check the purity and quantity of each magnetically sorted T cell population. Genomic DNA was isolated from every sorted fraction and measured by UV absorbance on a Nanodrop 2000c.

The sequence was collected from a man under 40 in good health. Sequenced material: naive CD4+ T cells sorted from blood. This specimen's cell subset or site label, interpreted: CD45RA+ positively selected. This chain joins TRBV10-2 to TRBJ1-1, and 12 junctional nucleotides match TRBD1. The DNA is as follows: TGCGCCAGCAGTGAGGGGACAGGGGGCAGACCTGAAGCTTTCTTT. Its amino acids are CASSEGTGGRPEAFF.